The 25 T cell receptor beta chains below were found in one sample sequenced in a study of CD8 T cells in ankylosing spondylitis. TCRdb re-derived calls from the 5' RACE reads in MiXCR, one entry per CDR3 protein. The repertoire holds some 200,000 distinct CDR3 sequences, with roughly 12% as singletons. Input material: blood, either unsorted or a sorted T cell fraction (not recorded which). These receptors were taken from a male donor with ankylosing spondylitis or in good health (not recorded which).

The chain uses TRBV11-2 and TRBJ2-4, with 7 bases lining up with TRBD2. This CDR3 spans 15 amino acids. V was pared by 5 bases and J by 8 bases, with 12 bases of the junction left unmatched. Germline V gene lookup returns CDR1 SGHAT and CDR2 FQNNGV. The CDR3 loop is CASSLGGGVSDIQYF. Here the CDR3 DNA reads TGTGCCAGCAGCCTTGGGGGAGGGGTCTCGGACATTCAGTACTTC. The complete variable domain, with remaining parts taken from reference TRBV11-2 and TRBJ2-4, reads EAGVAQSPRYKIIEKRQSVAFWCNPISGHATLYWYQQILGQGPKLLIQFQNNGVVDDSQLPKDRFSAERLKGVDSTLKIQPAKLEDSAVYLCASSLGGGVSDIQYFGAGTRLSVL.

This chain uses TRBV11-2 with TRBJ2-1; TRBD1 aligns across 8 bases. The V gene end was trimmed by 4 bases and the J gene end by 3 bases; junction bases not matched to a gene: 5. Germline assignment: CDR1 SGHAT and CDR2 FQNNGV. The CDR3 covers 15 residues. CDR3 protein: CASSSRDRIYNEQFF. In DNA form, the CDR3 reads TGTGCCAGCAGCTCCCGGGACAGGATCTACAATGAGCAGTTCTTC.

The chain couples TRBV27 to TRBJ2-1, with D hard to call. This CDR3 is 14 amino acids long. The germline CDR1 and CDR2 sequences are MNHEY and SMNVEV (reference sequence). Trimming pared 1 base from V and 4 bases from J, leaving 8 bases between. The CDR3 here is CASSLYLGYNEQFF. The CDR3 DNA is TGTGCCAGCAGTTTATATCTCGGGTACAATGAGCAGTTCTTC.

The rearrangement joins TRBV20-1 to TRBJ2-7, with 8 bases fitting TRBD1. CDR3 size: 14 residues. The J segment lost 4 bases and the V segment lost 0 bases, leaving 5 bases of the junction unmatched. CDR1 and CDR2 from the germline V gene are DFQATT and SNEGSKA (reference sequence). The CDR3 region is CSARDHRGSYEQYF. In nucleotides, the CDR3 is TGCAGTGCTAGAGACCACAGGGGGTCTTACGAGCAGTACTTC.

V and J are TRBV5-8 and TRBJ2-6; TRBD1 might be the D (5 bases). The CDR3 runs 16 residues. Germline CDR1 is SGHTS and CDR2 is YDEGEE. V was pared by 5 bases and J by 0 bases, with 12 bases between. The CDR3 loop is CASRVRANSGANVLTF. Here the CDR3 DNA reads TGTGCCAGCAGAGTCAGGGCGAACTCTGGGGCCAACGTCCTGACTTTC.

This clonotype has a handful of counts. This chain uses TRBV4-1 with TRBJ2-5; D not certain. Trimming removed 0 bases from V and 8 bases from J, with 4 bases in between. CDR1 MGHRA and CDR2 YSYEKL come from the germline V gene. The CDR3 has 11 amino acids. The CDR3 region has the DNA TGCGCCAGCAGCCAAGACACTACCCAGTACTTC. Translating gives CASSQDTTQYF.

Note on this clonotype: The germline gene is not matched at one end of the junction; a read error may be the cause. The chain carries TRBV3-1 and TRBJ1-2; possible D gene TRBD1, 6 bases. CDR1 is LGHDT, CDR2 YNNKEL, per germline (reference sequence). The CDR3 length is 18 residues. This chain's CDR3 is CTSSLARFEEGGNYGYTF. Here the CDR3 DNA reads TGTACCAGCAGTTTGGCACGTTTCGAGGAGGGGGGTAACTATGGCTACACCTTC.

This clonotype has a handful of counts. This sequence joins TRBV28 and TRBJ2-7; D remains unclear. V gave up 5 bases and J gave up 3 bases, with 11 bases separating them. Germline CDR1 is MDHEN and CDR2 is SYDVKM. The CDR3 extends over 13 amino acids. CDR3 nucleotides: TGTGCCAGCAGTGAGTTCTCGGTCTACGAGCAGTACTTC. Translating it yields CASSEFSVYEQYF.

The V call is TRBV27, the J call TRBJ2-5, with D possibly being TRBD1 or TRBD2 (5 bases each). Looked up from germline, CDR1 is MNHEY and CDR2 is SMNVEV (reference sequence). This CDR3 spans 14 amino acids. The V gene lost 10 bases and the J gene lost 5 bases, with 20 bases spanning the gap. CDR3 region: CATRRGVLAETQYF. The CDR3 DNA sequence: TGTGCCACCAGGAGAGGGGTGCTAGCTGAGACCCAGTACTTC.

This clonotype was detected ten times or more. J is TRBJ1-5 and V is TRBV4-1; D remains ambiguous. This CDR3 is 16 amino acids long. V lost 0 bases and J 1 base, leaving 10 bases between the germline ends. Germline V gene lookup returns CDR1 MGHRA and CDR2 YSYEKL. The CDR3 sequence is CASSQEGGGSNQPQHF. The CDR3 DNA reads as TGCGCCAGCAGCCAAGAAGGAGGTGGGAGCAATCAGCCCCAGCATTTT.

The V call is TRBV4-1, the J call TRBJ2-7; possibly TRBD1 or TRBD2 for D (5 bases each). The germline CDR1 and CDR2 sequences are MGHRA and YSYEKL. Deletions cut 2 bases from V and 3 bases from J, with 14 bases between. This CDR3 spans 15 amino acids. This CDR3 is CASSQTDSGGYEQYF. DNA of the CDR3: TGCGCCAGCAGCCAAACCGACAGCGGAGGCTACGAGCAGTACTTC.

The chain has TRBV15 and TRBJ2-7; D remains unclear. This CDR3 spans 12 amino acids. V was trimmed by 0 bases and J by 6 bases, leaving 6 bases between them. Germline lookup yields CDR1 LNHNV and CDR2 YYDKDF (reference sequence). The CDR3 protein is CATSRDGIEQYF. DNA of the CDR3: TGTGCCACCAGCAGAGATGGGATCGAGCAGTACTTC. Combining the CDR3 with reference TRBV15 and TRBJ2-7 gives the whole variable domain DAMVIQNPRYQVTQFGKPVTLSCSQTLNHNVMYWYQQKSSQAPKLLFHYYDKDFNNEADTPDNFQSRRPNTSFCFLDIRSPGLGDTAMYLCATSRDGIEQYFGPGTRLTVT.

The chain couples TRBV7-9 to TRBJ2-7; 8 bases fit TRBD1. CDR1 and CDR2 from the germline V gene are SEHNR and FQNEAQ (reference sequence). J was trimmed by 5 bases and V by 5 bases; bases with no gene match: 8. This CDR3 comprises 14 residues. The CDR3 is CASSPDRVYDEQYF. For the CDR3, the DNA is TGTGCCAGCAGCCCGGACAGGGTCTACGACGAGCAGTACTTC.

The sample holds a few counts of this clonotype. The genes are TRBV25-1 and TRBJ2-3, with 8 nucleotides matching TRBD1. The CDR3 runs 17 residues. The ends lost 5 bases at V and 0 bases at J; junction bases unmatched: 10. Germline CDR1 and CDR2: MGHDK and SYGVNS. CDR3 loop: CASSFDPGTGSTDTQYF. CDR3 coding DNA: TGTGCCAGCAGTTTCGACCCCGGGACAGGTAGCACAGATACGCAGTATTTT.

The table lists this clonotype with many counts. CDR3 region: CASSRLADLAKNIQYF. CDR3 sequence (DNA): TGTGCCAGCAGCCGTCTAGCGGACCTAGCCAAAAACATTCAGTACTTC. The chain combines TRBV5-6 with TRBJ2-4; 7 nucleotides agree with TRBD2. CDR3 length: 16 residues. The germline CDR1 and CDR2 sequences are SGHDT and YYEEEE. The V gene end was trimmed by 4 bases and the J gene end by 0 bases; junction bases not matched to a gene: 7.

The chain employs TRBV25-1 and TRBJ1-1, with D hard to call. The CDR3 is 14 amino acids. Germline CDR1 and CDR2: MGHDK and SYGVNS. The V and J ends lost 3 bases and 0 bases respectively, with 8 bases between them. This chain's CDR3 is CASSEPLMNTEAFF. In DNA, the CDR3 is TGTGCCAGCAGTGAGCCACTGATGAACACTGAAGCTTTCTTT. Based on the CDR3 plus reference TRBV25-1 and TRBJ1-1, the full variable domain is EADIYQTPRYLVIGTGKKITLECSQTMGHDKMYWYQQDPGMELHLIHYSYGVNSTEKGDLSSESTVSRIRTEHFPLTLESARPSHTSQYLCASSEPLMNTEAFFGQGTRLTVV.

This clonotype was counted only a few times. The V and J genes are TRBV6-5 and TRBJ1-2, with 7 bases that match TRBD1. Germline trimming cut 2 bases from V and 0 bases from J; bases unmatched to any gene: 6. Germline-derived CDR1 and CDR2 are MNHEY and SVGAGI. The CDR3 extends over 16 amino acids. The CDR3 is CASSYLLTGPNYGYTF. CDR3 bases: TGTGCCAGCAGTTACCTTCTGACAGGGCCTAACTATGGCTACACCTTC.

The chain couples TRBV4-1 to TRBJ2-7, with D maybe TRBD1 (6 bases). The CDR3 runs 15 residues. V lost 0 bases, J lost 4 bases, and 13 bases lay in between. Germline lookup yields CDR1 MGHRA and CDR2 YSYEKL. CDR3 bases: TGCGCCAGCAGCCAAGAACGCACAGGGAAATACGAGCAGTACTTC. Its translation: CASSQERTGKYEQYF.

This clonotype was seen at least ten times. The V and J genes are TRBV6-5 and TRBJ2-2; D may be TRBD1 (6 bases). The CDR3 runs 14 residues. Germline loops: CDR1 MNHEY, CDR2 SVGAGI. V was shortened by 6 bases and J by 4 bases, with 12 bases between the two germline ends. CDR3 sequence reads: CASSYTGLTGELFF. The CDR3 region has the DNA TGTGCCAGCAGCTACACAGGGCTCACCGGGGAGCTGTTTTTT.

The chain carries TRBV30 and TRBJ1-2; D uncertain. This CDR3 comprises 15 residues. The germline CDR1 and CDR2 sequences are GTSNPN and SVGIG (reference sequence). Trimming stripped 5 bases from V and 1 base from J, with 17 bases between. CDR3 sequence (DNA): TGTGCCTGGGCTGACCCCGGACTGCTTAACTATGGCTACACCTTC. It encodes CAWADPGLLNYGYTF.

The CDR3 bases are TGTGCCAGCAGTTTAGCAACGACAGATACGCAGTATTTT. This translates into CASSLATTDTQYF. The chain employs TRBV12-3 or TRBV12-4 and TRBJ2-3; no reliable D call. Trimming removed 0 bases from V and 3 bases from J, with 4 bases in between. The CDR3 contains 13 residues.

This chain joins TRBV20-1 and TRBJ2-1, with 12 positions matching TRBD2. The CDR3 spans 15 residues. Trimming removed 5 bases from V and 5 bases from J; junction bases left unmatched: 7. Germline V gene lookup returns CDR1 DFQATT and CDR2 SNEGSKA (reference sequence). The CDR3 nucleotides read TGCAGTGCTGGTCTAGCGGGGGGGATCAACAATGAGCAGTTCTTC. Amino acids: CSAGLAGGINNEQFF.

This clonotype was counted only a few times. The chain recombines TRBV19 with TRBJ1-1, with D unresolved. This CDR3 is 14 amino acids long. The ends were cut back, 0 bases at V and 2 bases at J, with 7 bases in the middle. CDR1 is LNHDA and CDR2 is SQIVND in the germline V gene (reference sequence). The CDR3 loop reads CASSIDRGNTEAFF. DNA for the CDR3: TGTGCCAGTAGTATAGATCGGGGAAACACTGAAGCTTTCTTT.

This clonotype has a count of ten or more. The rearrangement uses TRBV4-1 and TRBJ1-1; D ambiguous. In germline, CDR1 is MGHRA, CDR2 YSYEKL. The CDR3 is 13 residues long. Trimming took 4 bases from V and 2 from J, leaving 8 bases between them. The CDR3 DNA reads TGCGCCAGCAGCCCGTCCGCCAACACTGAAGCTTTCTTT. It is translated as CASSPSANTEAFF.

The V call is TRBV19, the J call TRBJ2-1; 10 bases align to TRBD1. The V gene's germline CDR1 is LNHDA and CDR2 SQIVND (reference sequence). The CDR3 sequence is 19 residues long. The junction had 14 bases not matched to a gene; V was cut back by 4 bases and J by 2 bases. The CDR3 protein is CASSNRDRGSGRAYNEQFF. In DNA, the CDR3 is TGTGCCAGTAGTAACCGGGACAGGGGTTCGGGACGGGCCTACAATGAGCAGTTCTTC.